This T cell receptor beta chain stems from a study of cytomegalovirus exposure and HLA in healthy donors. Germline V gene lookup returns CDR1 ENHRY and CDR2 SYGVKD. The CDR3 contains 15 residues. V gave up 4 bases and J gave up 5 bases; unmatched junction bases: 5. Study-level results: An analysis that was carried out later associated 17,000 or so TCR beta sequences with HLA alleles at 0.05 false discovery rate. Reportedly, fewer N-insertions than the approximately 650-donor mean appeared in an Asian-associated ancestry cluster in a later analysis. Specific recognition of CMV antigens was confirmed in vitro for a few chains (all CMV-associated).

About this clone itself: What it binds is unknown.

Despite likely unrecorded immune exposures, the donors were nominally healthy at the time of sampling. PCR used 60 Vbeta primers and 13 Jbeta primers. Method: immunoSEQ multiplex PCR; TCRdb's copy keeps in-frame clones and lacks some. The table lists roughly 150,000 clones, roughly 65% of them singletons. The specimen was PBMCs. The chain carries TRBV10-3 and TRBJ1-4; 9 bases fit TRBD1. This TCR derives from a woman in her thirties in good health and CMV-seronegative. The CDR3 sequence: CAISALGTGNEKLFF. In DNA, the CDR3 is TGTGCCATCAGTGCGTTGGGGACAGGGAATGAAAAACTGTTTTTT.